Presented here are 32 T cell receptor beta chains from one specimen sequenced in a study of identical twins. Each CDR3 protein gets one entry after TCRdb re-called the 5' RACE reads with MiXCR. Altogether hundreds of thousands of distinct CDR3 sequences are present, 7.1% being singletons, with the ten largest covering less than 2%. The same sample was also studied in work on yellow fever vaccine responses in identical twins.

The sample was PBMCs. The receptors were gathered from a young woman in good health.

In DNA form, the CDR3 reads TGCAGCGTTTCCTGGACAGGGGGCCCGGATACGCAGTATTTT. This encodes CSVSWTGGPDTQYF. V usage is TRBV29-1 and J usage is TRBJ2-3; 11 bases are a match to TRBD1. The V gene's germline CDR1 is SQVTM and CDR2 ANQGSEA. Trimming cost V 5 bases and J 6 bases; bases outside gene matches: 7. The CDR3 length is 14 residues.

This clonotype was counted a few times. This sequence joins TRBV6-1 and TRBJ2-3, with D possibly being TRBD2 (6 bases). The germline gives CDR1 MNHNS, CDR2 SASEGT. The CDR3 length is 14 residues. With 8 bases removed from V and 0 bases from J, the gap between germline ends came to 12 bases. CDR3 loop: CASPAGTSTDTQYF. CDR3 bases: TGTGCCAGCCCCGCGGGAACTAGCACAGATACGCAGTATTTT.

This clonotype was counted only a few times. The gene calls are TRBV12-3 or TRBV12-4 and TRBJ2-6, with TRBD2 matching 7 bases. V trimming: 5 bases; J trimming: 10 bases; junction bases outside the gene matches: 8. The CDR3 extends over 14 amino acids. The CDR3 protein is CASSLGGVPNVLTF. The CDR3 DNA reads as TGTGCCAGCAGTCTGGGGGGGGTCCCTAACGTCCTGACTTTC.

The chain has TRBV20-1 and TRBJ2-3; 8 bases line up with TRBD2. Germline loops: CDR1 DFQATT, CDR2 SNEGSKA (reference sequence). Germline trimming cut 2 bases from V and 12 bases from J; bases unmatched to any gene: 7. This CDR3 is 12 amino acids long. The CDR3 sequence is CSARNSGGAQYF. In DNA form, the CDR3 reads TGCAGTGCTAGAAACTCGGGGGGGGCACAGTATTTT.

The CDR3 protein is CASSQTQWTEAFF. The CDR3 coding sequence is TGTGCCAGCAGCCAAACGCAGTGGACTGAAGCTTTCTTT. This rearrangement joins TRBV3-1 to TRBJ1-1, with unresolved D. Germline V gene sequence: CDR1 LGHDT, CDR2 YNNKEL (reference sequence). Trimming pared 2 bases from V and 5 bases from J, leaving 9 bases between. The CDR3 is 13 residues long.

This rearrangement joins TRBV10-3 to TRBJ2-2; the match to TRBD1 covers 8 bases. CDR3 size: 16 residues. The germline CDR1 and CDR2 sequences are ENHRY and SYGVKD. The ends lost 5 bases at V and 4 bases at J; junction bases unmatched: 9. CDR3 residues: CAISPQGVGSTGELFF. CDR3 sequence (DNA): TGTGCCATCAGTCCACAGGGGGTCGGGAGCACCGGGGAGCTGTTTTTT.

V and J are TRBV3-1 and TRBJ2-7; 11 bases align to TRBD2. Germline V lookup: CDR1 LGHDT, CDR2 YNNKEL (reference sequence). This CDR3 spans 15 amino acids. CDR3 nucleotides: TGTGCCTGCAGCTCCGGGACTAGCGGCACCTACGAGCAGTACGTC. As protein: CACSSGTSGTYEQYV.

The chain links TRBV4-1 to TRBJ2-3, with 10 bases identical to TRBD2. The CDR3 loop spans 16 amino acids. Germline V CDR1 and CDR2: MGHRA, YSYEKL. J lost 1 base, V lost 4 bases, and 5 bases had no gene match. CDR3 region: CASSLSGGRGTDTQYF. CDR3 nucleotides: TGCGCCAGCAGCCTTAGCGGGGGGCGAGGCACAGATACGCAGTATTTT.

The table lists this clonotype with many counts. J is TRBJ2-7 and V is TRBV12-3 or TRBV12-4; 10 nucleotides match TRBD1. The CDR3 totals 14 residues. Unmatched junction bases numbered 5, after V lost 6 bases and J lost 3 bases. CDR3 DNA: TGTGCCAGCAGCTACCGGACAGGGGGCTACGAGCAGTACTTC. This translates into CASSYRTGGYEQYF.

In this sample, this clonotype turned up a few times. The genes are TRBV12-3 or TRBV12-4 and TRBJ2-1; 9 nucleotides agree with TRBD2. There are 19 residues in the CDR3. Trimming took 7 bases from V and 10 from J; bases not matched to a gene: 26. The CDR3 region is CASTAVPHSGRGGGIEQFF. CDR3 DNA: TGTGCCAGCACCGCAGTACCCCATAGCGGGAGAGGGGGAGGAATAGAGCAGTTCTTC.

The chain uses TRBV5-6 and TRBJ1-2; D is perhaps TRBD1 (5 bases). V was shortened by 7 bases and J by 6 bases, with 16 bases between the two germline ends. Germline CDR1 SGHDT, CDR2 YYEEEE. The CDR3 sequence is 13 residues long. CDR3 loop: CASLLSWGDGYTF. The CDR3 DNA sequence: TGTGCCAGCTTGCTTTCGTGGGGCGATGGCTACACCTTC.

This clonotype was seen only a few times. The J gene is TRBJ2-6, the V gene TRBV7-9; D ambiguous. CDR1 and CDR2 (germline): SEHNR, FQNEAQ (reference sequence). V was cut by 7 bases and J by 6 bases, with 10 bases left in between. The CDR3 sequence is 13 residues long. The CDR3 DNA reads TGTGCCAGCACCATTCATGAGGCCAACGTCCTGACTTTC. Its translation is CASTIHEANVLTF.

This clonotype has a handful of counts. This chain uses TRBV20-1 with TRBJ2-3, with D uncertain. V shed 2 bases and J shed 2 bases, with 11 bases lying between them. Germline-derived CDR1 and CDR2 are DFQATT and SNEGSKA (reference sequence). The CDR3 has 14 amino acids. The CDR3 DNA sequence: TGCAGTGCTAGATTTCCTGTTTCCACAGATACGCAGTATTTT. The encoded protein is CSARFPVSTDTQYF.

J is TRBJ2-7 and V is TRBV28, with D unresolved. The CDR3 contains 13 residues. Germline V CDR1 and CDR2: MDHEN, SYDVKM. Trimming pared 0 bases from V and 0 bases from J, leaving 3 bases between. In DNA form, the CDR3 reads TGTGCCAGCAGTTTATGGGGCTCCTACGAGCAGTACGTC. It is translated as CASSLWGSYEQYV.

This sequence joins TRBV6-5 and TRBJ2-7; maybe TRBD1 (6 bases). Trimming left V 0 bases short and J 4 bases short, with 10 bases between. CDR3 length: 14 amino acids. Germline loops: CDR1 MNHEY, CDR2 SVGAGI. CDR3 amino acids: CASSYSMDRYEQYF. Here the CDR3 DNA reads TGTGCCAGCAGTTACTCGATGGACAGATACGAGCAGTACTTC.

The table lists this clonotype with many counts. The rearrangement joins TRBV5-1 to TRBJ2-3, with 14 bases fitting TRBD2. Germline lookup yields CDR1 SGHRS and CDR2 YFSETQ. V lost 4 bases and J lost 0; bases outside the gene matches: 7. The CDR3 sequence is 18 residues long. The CDR3 DNA is TGCGCCAGCAGCATGAGGACTAGCGGGGGGACCAGCACAGATACGCAGTATTTT. This gives the protein CASSMRTSGGTSTDTQYF.

This clonotype was seen a few times. The V gene is TRBV20-1, the J gene TRBJ2-7; possibly TRBD2 for D (6 bases). The length of the CDR3 is 14 residues. Trimming removed 4 bases at V and 1 base at J, with 14 bases between. Germline CDR1 is DFQATT and CDR2 is SNEGSKA (reference sequence). CDR3 sequence: CSAMIADGSYEQYF. CDR3 nucleotides: TGCAGTGCTATGATAGCGGATGGTTCCTACGAGCAGTACTTC.

This clonotype was seen many times. The gene calls are TRBV5-1 and TRBJ2-7, with D perhaps given as TRBD1 or TRBD2 (6 bases each). Looked up from germline, CDR1 is SGHRS and CDR2 is YFSETQ. CDR3 length equals 14 residues. V was shortened by 4 bases and J by 3 bases, with 14 bases between the two germline ends. The CDR3 nucleotides are TGCGCCAGCAGCCCCGACAGGAGGGGCTACGAGCAGTACTTC. Residues: CASSPDRRGYEQYF.

The chain recombines TRBV6-1 with TRBJ1-5; D is possibly TRBD1 (5 bases). The germline gives CDR1 MNHNS, CDR2 SASEGT. Trimming cost V 6 bases and J 9 bases, with 18 bases left between them. This CDR3 contains 14 residues. The CDR3 region is CASSRLRGPWPQHF. CDR3 in DNA: TGTGCCAGCAGCCGACTGCGGGGCCCATGGCCCCAGCATTTT.

The chain recombines TRBV4-1 with TRBJ2-3, with D uncertain. Germline loops: CDR1 MGHRA, CDR2 YSYEKL. The V end was cut by 0 bases, the J end by 1 base, with 11 bases between. This CDR3 has 16 residues. The CDR3 region has the DNA TGCGCCAGCAGCCAAGATGTAACCGCCCGCACAGATACGCAGTATTTT. As protein: CASSQDVTARTDTQYF.

This clonotype was detected many times. The rearrangement joins TRBV12-5 to TRBJ2-7; 10 nucleotides line up with TRBD1. Germline CDR1 is LGHNT and CDR2 is FRNRAP. This CDR3 region has 14 residues. V dropped 7 bases and J dropped 3; count of bases not matched to a gene: 6. DNA for the CDR3: TGTGCTAGTGCCACCGGGACAGGGGTCTACGAGCAGTACTTC. Translated, it gives CASATGTGVYEQYF.

This clonotype was counted only a few times. The V gene is TRBV3-1, the J gene TRBJ2-1, with TRBD2 matching over 10 bases. J was trimmed by 4 bases and V by 4 bases; bases with no gene match: 10. Germline values: CDR1 LGHDT, CDR2 YNNKEL (reference sequence). There are 17 residues in the CDR3. The CDR3 bases are TGTGCCAGCAGCCCTGGGTGGCTAGCGGGAGAATACAATGAGCAGTTCTTC. Translation: CASSPGWLAGEYNEQFF.

As to this clonotype: The junction departs from germline at one end; a sequencing error may be responsible. The chain employs TRBV6-1 and TRBJ2-2; 7 bases line up with TRBD1. CDR1 is MNHNS and CDR2 is SASEGT in the germline V gene. This CDR3 contains 16 residues. The CDR3 loop reads CASREDRQGWTGELFF. In DNA, the CDR3 is TGTGCCAGCAGAGAAGACAGACAGGGATGGACCGGGGAGCTGTTTTTT.

The chain couples TRBV7-9 to TRBJ2-3; D unclear. The germline CDR1 and CDR2 sequences are SEHNR and FQNEAQ (reference sequence). Trimming shortened V by 5 bases and J by 2 bases, and 14 bases separated the two germline ends. The CDR3 length is 15 residues. In nucleotides, the CDR3 is TGTGCCAGCAGCGGAGTTCAGATCAACACAGATACGCAGTATTTT. Encoded protein: CASSGVQINTDTQYF.

V gene TRBV5-4 combines with J gene TRBJ1-2; D remains ambiguous. Germline V CDR1 and CDR2: SGHNT, YYREEE (reference sequence). The CDR3 is made up of 13 amino acids. V was clipped by 4 bases and J by 8 bases, with 15 bases between them. The CDR3 region is CASSAILTQGYTF. CDR3 coding DNA: TGTGCCAGCAGCGCGATTCTCACCCAAGGCTACACCTTC.

In this sample, this clonotype turned up many times. The chain carries TRBV20-1 and TRBJ2-1, with 11 nucleotides matching TRBD1. The V and J ends lost 6 bases and 5 bases, in that order; junction bases with no gene match: 6. CDR1 and CDR2 (germline): DFQATT, SNEGSKA (reference sequence). The CDR3 consists of 14 residues. Here the CDR3 reads CSAPGQGGDNEQFF. As DNA, the CDR3 is TGCAGTGCCCCGGGACAGGGGGGAGACAATGAGCAGTTCTTC.

The chain is built from TRBV5-1 and TRBJ1-1; D may be TRBD1 (6 bases). V dropped 4 bases and J dropped 8 bases, with 15 bases sitting between them. There are 13 residues in the CDR3. The V gene's germline CDR1 is SGHRS and CDR2 YFSETQ. CDR3 in amino acids: CASSITGTAEAFF. CDR3 sequence (DNA): TGCGCCAGCAGCATCACAGGGACGGCCGAAGCTTTCTTT.

This clonotype was observed at least ten times. The gene calls are TRBV7-8 and TRBJ2-1; 12 bases align to TRBD1. CDR3 length: 14 residues. V lost 7 bases, J lost 8 bases, and 6 bases stayed unmatched. Germline CDR1 is SGHVS and CDR2 is FQNEAQ. CDR3 nucleotide sequence: TGTGCCAGCACCAGGGACAGGGGGCTGTATGAGCAGTTCTTC. This sequence encodes CASTRDRGLYEQFF.

In the case of this clonotype: This may be a read error: a much more frequent sequence differs by one nucleotide. The CDR3 DNA follows: TGCTGTGCTAGAGGGACTAGCGGACCCATCACCTACAATGAGCAGTTCTTC. Its protein is CCARGTSGPITYNEQFF. The chain carries TRBV20-1 and TRBJ2-1, with TRBD2 matching over 11 bases. This CDR3 has 17 residues. Germline CDR1 and CDR2: DFQATT and SNEGSKA (reference sequence).

Many counts were recorded for this clonotype. The V call is TRBV7-8, the J call TRBJ2-1; D not certain. Trimming cost V 5 bases and J 6 bases, with 11 bases left between them. CDR3 length equals 13 residues. Germline CDR1 SGHVS, CDR2 FQNEAQ. This CDR3 reads CASSPPVVNEQFF. CDR3 bases: TGTGCCAGCAGCCCTCCTGTAGTCAATGAGCAGTTCTTC.

This clonotype has a handful of counts. This chain links TRBV7-2 with TRBJ2-2; TRBD1 agrees at 9 bases. From germline, CDR1 is SGHTA and CDR2 FQGNSA. CDR3 length: 15 amino acids. With V trimmed by 5 bases and J by 4 bases, 5 bases remained unmatched. The CDR3 here is CASSPGTGITGELFF. CDR3 bases: TGTGCCAGCAGCCCCGGGACAGGGATCACCGGGGAGCTGTTTTTT.

The chain links TRBV28 to TRBJ1-5; 9 bases fit TRBD1. The trim removed 4 bases at V and 6 bases at J, leaving 10 bases unmatched. This CDR3 has 16 amino acids. The germline gives CDR1 MDHEN, CDR2 SYDVKM. The CDR3 loop is CASSSGTGFRRQPQHF. The CDR3 bases are TGTGCCAGCAGTTCCGGGACAGGGTTTAGGCGTCAGCCCCAGCATTTT.